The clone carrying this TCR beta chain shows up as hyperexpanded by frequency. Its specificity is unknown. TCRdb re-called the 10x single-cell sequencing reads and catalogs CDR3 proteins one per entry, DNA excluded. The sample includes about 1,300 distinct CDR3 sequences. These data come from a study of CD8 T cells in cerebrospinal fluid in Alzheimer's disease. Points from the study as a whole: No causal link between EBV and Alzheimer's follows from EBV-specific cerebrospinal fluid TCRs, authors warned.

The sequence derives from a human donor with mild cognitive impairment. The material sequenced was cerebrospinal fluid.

CDR3: CASSFTGTLNEQFF. The chain employs TRBV11-3 and TRBJ2-1; TCRdb selects TRBD2, and the lack of DNA leaves this call unchecked. CDR3 length: 14 residues. Germline V gene lookup returns CDR1 SGHNT and CDR2 YENEEA.